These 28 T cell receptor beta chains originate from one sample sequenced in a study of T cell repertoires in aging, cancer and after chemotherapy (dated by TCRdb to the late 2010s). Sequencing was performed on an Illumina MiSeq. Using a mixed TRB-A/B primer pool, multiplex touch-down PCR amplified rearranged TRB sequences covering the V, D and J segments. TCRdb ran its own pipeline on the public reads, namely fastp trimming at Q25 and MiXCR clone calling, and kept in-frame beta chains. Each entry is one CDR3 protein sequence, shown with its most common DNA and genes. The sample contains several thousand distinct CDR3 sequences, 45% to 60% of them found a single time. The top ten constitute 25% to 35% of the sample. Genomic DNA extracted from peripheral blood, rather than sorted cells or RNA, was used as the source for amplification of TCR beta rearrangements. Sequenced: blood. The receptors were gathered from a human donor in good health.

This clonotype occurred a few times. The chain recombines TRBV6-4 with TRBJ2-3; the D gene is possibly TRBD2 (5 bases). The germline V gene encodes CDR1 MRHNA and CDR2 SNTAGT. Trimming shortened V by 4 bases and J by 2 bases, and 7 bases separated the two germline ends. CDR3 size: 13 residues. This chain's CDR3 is CASSGTVTDTQYF. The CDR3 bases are TGTGCCAGCAGTGGGACTGTCACAGATACGCAGTATTTT.

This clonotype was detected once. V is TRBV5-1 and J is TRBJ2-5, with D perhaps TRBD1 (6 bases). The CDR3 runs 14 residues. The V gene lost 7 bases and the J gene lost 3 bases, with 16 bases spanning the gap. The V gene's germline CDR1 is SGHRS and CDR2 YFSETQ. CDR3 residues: CASGGGGAEETQYF. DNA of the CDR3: TGCGCCAGCGGGGGCGGTGGGGCTGAAGAGACCCAGTACTTC.

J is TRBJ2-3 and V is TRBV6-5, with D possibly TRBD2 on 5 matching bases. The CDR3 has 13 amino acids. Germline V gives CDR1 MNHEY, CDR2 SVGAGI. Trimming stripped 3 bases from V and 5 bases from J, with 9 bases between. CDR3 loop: CASSYQRGDTQYF. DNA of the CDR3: TGTGCCAGCAGTTATCAACGGGGAGATACGCAGTATTTT.

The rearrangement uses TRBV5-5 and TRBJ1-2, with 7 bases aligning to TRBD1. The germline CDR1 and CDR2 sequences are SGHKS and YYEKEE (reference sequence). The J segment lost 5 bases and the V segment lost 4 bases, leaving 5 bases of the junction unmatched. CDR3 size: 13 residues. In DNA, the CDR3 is TGTGCCAGCAGCCTGGGACAGCTTTATGGCTACACCTTC. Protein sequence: CASSLGQLYGYTF.

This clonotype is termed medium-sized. CDR3 in amino acids: CSVDGSGGAETQYF. In DNA form, the CDR3 reads TGCAGCGTTGACGGCAGCGGGGGCGCTGAGACCCAGTACTTC. This chain joins TRBV29-1 and TRBJ2-5; 8 bases agree with TRBD2. Germline CDR1 reads SQVTM; CDR2 reads ANQGSEA. The V gene end was trimmed by 3 bases and the J gene end by 5 bases; junction bases not matched to a gene: 8. The CDR3 spans 14 residues.

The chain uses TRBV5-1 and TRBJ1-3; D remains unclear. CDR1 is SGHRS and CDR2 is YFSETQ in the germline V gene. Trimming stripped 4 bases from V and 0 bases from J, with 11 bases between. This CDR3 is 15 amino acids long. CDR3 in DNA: TGCGCCAGCAGCCTAGGACCGACCTCTGGAAACACCATATATTTT. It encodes CASSLGPTSGNTIYF.

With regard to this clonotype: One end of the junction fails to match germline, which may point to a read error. CDR3 sequence reads: CASSLEVGTGELFF. For the CDR3, the DNA is TGCGCCAGCAGCTTGGAGGTCGGGACCGGGGAGCTGTTTTTT. The chain carries TRBV5-5 and TRBJ2-2; possible D gene TRBD2, 5 bases. The CDR3 is made up of 14 amino acids. CDR1 and CDR2 from the germline V gene are SGHKS and YYEKEE (reference sequence).

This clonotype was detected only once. In DNA form, the CDR3 reads TGTGCCAGTCGGGACAGGGGTACCTACGAGCAGTACTTC. As protein: CASRDRGTYEQYF. The chain is built from TRBV19 and TRBJ2-7, with 10 bases aligning to TRBD1. V dropped 8 bases and J dropped 2; count of bases not matched to a gene: 3. The CDR3 contains 13 residues. Germline CDR1 LNHDA, CDR2 SQIVND (reference sequence).

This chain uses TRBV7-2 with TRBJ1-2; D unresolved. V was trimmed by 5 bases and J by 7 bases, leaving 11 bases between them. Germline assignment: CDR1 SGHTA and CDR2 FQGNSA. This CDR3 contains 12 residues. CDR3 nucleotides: TGTGCCAGCAGCCCGAGGACGACTGGCTACACCTTC. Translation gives CASSPRTTGYTF.

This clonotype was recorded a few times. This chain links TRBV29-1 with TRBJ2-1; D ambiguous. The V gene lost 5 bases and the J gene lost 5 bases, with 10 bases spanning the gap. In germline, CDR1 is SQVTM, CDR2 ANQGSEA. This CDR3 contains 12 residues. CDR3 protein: CSVRGRHNEQFF. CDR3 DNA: TGCAGCGTTCGAGGACGCCACAATGAGCAGTTCTTC.

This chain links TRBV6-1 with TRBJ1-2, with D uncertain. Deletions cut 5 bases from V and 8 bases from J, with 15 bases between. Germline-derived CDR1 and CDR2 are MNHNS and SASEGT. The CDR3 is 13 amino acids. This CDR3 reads CASSYLGLAGYTF. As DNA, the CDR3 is TGTGCCAGCAGTTACTTAGGGCTGGCGGGCTACACCTTC.

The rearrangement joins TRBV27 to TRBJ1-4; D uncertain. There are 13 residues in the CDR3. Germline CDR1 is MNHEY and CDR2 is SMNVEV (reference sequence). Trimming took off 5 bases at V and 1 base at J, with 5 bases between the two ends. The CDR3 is CASSKGTNEKLFF. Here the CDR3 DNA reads TGTGCCAGCAGTAAGGGAACTAATGAAAAACTGTTTTTT.

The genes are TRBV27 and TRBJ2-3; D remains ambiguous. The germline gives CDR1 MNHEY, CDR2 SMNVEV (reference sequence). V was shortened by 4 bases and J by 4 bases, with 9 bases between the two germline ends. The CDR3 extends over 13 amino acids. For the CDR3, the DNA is TGTGCCAGCAGTTCTTGGGCCGCAGATACGCAGTATTTT. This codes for CASSSWAADTQYF.

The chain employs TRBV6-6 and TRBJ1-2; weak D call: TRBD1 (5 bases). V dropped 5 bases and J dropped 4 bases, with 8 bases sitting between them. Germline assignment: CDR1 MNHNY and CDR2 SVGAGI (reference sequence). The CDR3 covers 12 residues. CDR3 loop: CASSQGPYGYTF. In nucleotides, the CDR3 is TGTGCCAGCAGTCAGGGACCCTATGGCTACACCTTC.

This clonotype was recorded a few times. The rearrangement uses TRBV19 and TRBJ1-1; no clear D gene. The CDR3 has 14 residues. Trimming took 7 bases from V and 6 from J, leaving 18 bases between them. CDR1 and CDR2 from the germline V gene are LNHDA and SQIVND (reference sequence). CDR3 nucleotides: TGTGCCAGTATCCGGGGTGGTGGTATCGCTGAAGCTTTCTTT. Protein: CASIRGGGIAEAFF.

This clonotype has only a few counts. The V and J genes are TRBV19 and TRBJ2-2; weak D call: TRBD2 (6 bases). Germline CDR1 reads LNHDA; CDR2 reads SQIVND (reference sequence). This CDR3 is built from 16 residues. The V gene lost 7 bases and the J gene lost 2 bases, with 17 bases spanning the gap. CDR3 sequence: CASKIGRRGNTGELFF. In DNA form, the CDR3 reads TGTGCCAGTAAAATAGGTAGGAGGGGAAACACCGGGGAGCTGTTTTTT.

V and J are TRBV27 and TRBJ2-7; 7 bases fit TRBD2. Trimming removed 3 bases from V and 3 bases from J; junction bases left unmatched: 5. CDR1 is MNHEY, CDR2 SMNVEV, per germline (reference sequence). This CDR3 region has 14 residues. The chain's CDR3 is CASSLRLAYYEQYF. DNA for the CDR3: TGTGCCAGCAGTTTGAGACTAGCCTACTACGAGCAGTACTTC.

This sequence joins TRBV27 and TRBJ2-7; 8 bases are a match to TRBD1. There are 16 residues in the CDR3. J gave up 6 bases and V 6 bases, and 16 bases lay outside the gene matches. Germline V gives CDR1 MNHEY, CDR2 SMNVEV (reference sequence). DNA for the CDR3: TGTGCCAGCAGACAGAATCTAGGGACAGGAAAGGCCGAGCAGTACTTC. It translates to CASRQNLGTGKAEQYF.

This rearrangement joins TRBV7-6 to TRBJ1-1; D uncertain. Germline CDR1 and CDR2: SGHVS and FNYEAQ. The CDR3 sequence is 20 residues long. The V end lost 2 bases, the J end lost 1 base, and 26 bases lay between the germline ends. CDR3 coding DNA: TGTGCCAGCAGCTTAAAGCCCGCTTGGACGGGTACTCCGACGAACACTGAAGCTTTCTTT. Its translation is CASSLKPAWTGTPTNTEAFF. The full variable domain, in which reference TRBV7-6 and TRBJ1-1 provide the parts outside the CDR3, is GAGVSQSPRYKVTKRGQDVALRCDPISGHVSLYWYRQALGQGPEFLTYFNYEAQQDKSGLPNDRFSAERPEGSISTLTIQRTEQRDSAMYRCASSLKPAWTGTPTNTEAFFGQGTRLTVV.

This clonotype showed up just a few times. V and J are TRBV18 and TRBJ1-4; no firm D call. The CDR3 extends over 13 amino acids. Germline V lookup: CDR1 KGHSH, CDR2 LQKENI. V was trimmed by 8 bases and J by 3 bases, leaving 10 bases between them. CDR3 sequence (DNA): TGTGCCAGCATAAAGCTGCCTAATGAAAAACTGTTTTTT. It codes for CASIKLPNEKLFF.

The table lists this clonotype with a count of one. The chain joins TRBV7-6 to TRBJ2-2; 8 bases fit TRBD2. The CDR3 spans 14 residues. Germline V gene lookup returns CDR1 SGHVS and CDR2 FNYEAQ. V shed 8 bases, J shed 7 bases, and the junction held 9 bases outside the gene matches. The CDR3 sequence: CASRTGLVVGELFF. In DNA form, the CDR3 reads TGTGCCAGCCGCACGGGACTAGTGGTCGGGGAGCTGTTTTTT.

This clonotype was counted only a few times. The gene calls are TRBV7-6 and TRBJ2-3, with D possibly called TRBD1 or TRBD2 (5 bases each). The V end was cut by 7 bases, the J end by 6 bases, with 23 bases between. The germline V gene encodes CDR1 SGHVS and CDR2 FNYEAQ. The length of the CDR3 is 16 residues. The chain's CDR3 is CASTQGHLGAGDTQYF. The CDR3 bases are TGTGCCAGCACCCAAGGACATCTCGGGGCCGGGGATACGCAGTATTTT. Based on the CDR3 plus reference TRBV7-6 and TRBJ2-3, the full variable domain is GAGVSQSPRYKVTKRGQDVALRCDPISGHVSLYWYRQALGQGPEFLTYFNYEAQQDKSGLPNDRFSAERPEGSISTLTIQRTEQRDSAMYRCASTQGHLGAGDTQYFGPGTRLTVL.

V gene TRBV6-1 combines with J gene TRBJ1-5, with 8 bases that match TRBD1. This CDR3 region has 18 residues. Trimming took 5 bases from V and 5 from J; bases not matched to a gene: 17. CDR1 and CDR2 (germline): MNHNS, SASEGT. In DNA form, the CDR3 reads TGTGCCAGCAGTTTCTCTCCCGACAGGGGAGGTTCGGATCAGCCCCAGCATTTT. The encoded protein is CASSFSPDRGGSDQPQHF.

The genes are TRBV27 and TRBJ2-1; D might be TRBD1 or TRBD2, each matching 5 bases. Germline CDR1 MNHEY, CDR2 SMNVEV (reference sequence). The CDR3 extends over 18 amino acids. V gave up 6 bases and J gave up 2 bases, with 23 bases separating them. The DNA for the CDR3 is TGTGCCAGCAGAGTCTCCGGGACCCCCAGCAGGACCTACAATGAGCAGTTCTTC. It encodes CASRVSGTPSRTYNEQFF.

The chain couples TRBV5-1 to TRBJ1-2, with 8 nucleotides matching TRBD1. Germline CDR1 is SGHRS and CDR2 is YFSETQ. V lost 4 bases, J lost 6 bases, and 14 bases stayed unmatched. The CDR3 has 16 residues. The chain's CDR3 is CASSPGQGTLLNGYTF. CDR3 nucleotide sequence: TGCGCCAGCAGCCCCGGACAGGGTACCCTTCTGAATGGCTACACCTTC. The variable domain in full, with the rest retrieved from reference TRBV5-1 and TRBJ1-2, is KAGVTQTPRYLIKTRGQQVTLSCSPISGHRSVSWYQQTPGQGLQFLFEYFSETQRNKGNFPGRFSGRQFSNSRSEMNVSTLELGDSALYLCASSPGQGTLLNGYTFGSGTRLTVV.

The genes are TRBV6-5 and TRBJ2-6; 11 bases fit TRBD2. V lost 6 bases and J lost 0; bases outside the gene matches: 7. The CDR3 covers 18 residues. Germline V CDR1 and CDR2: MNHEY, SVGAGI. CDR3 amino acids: CASRSGLAGISGANVLTF. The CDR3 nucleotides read TGTGCCAGCAGATCCGGACTAGCGGGTATCTCTGGGGCCAACGTCCTGACTTTC.

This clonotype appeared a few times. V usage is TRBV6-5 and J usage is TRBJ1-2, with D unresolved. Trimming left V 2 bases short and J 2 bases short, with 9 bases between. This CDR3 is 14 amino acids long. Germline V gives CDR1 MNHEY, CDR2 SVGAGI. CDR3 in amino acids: CASSYPGANYGYTF. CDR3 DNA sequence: TGTGCCAGCAGTTACCCGGGAGCGAACTATGGCTACACCTTC.

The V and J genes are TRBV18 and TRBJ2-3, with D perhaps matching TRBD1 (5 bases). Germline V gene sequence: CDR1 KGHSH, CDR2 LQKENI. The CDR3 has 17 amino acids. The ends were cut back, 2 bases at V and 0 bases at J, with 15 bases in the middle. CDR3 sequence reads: CASSPELAAGSTDTQYF. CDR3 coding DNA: TGTGCCAGCTCACCAGAACTTGCGGCAGGGAGCACAGATACGCAGTATTTT.